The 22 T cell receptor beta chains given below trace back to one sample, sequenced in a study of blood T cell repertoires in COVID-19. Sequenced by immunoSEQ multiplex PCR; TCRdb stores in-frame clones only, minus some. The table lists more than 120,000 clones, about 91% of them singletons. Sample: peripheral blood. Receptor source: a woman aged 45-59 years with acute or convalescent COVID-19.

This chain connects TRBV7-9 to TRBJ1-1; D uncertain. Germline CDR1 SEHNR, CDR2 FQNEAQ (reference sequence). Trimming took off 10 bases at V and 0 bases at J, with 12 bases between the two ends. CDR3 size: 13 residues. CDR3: CATGGHLNTEAFF. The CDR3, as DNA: TGTGCCACCGGCGGGCACTTGAACACTGAAGCTTTCTTT.

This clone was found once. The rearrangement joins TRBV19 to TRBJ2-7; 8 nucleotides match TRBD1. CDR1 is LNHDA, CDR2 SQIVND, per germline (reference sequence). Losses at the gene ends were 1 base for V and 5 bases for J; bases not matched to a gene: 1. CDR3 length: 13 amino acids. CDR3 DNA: TGTGCCAGTAGTATAGCACAGGGGGACGAGCAGTACTTC. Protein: CASSIAQGDEQYF.

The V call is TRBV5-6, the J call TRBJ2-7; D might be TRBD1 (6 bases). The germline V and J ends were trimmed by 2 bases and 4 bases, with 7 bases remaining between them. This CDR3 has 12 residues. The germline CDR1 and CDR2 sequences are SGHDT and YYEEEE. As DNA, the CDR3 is TGTGCCAGCAGCTTAGGGGGATACGAGCAGTACTTC. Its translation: CASSLGGYEQYF.

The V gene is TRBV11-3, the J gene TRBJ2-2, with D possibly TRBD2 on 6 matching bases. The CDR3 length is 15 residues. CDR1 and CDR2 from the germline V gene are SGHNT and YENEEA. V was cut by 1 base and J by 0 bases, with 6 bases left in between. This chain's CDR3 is CASSLGGANTGELFF. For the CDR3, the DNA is TGTGCCAGCAGCTTAGGGGGGGCGAACACCGGGGAGCTGTTTTTT.

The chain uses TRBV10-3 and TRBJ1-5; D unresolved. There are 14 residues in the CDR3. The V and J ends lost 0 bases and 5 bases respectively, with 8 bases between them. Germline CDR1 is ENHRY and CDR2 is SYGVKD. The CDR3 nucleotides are TGTGCCATCAGTGAGTCTGGCCAGTATCAGCCCCAGCATTTT. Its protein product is CAISESGQYQPQHF.

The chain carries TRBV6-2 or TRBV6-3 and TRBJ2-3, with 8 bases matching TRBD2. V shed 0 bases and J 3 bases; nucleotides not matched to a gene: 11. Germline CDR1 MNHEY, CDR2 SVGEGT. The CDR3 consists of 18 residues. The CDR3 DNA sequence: TGTGCCAGCAGTTACTCTCGCGGGAGGCTCGCCAGGACAGATACGCAGTATTTT. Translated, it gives CASSYSRGRLARTDTQYF.

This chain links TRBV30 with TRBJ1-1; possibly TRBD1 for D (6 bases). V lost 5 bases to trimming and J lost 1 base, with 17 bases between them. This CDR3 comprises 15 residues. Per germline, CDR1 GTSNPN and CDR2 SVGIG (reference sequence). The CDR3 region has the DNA TGTGCCTGGTATGACCTACAGGGAGAGAACACTGAAGCTTTCTTT. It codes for CAWYDLQGENTEAFF. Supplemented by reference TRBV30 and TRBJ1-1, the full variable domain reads SQTIHQWPATLVQPVGSPLSLECTVEGTSNPNLYWYRQAAGRGLQLLFYSVGIGQISSEVPQNLSASRPQDRQFILSSKKLLLSDSGFYLCAWYDLQGENTEAFFGQGTRLTVV.

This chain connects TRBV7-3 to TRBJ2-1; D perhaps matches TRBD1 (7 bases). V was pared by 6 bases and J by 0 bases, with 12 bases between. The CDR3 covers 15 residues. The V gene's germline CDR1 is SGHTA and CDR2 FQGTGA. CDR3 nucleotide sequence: TGTGCCAGCAGTCCCAGGGGGGACTCCTACAATGAGCAGTTCTTC. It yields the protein CASSPRGDSYNEQFF.

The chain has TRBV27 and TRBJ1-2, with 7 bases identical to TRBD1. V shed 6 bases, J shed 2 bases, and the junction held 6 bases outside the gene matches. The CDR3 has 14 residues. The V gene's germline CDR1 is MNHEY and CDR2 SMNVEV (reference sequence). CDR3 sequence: CASRGTGDNYGYTF. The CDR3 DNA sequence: TGTGCCAGCAGAGGTACAGGGGACAACTATGGCTACACCTTC.

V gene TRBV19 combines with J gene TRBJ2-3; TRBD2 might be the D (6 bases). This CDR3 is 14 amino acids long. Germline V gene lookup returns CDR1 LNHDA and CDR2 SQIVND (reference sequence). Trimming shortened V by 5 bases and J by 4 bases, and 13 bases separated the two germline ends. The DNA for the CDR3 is TGTGCCAGTAGTCGGGGCGGGGACCCAGATACGCAGTATTTT. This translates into CASSRGGDPDTQYF.

CDR3 amino acids: CASSLLGGLEEAFF. CDR3 DNA: TGTGCCAGCAGTTTATTGGGGGGGCTGGAGGAAGCTTTCTTT. The chain recombines TRBV28 with TRBJ1-1, with D perhaps matching TRBD1 (6 bases). This CDR3 has 14 amino acids. From germline, CDR1 is MDHEN and CDR2 SYDVKM. The ends were cut back, 1 base at V and 8 bases at J, with 14 bases in the middle.

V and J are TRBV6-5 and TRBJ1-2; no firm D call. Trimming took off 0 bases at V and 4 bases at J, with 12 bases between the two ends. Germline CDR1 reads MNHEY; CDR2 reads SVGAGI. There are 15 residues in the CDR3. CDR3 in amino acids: CASSYSDLGGYGYTF. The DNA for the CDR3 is TGTGCCAGCAGTTACTCGGACTTAGGTGGCTATGGCTACACCTTC.

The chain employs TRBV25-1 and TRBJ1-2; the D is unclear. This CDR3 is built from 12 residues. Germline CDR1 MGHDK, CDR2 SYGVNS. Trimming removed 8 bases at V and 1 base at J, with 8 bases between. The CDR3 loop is CASSDYNYGYTF. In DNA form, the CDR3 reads TGTGCCAGCTCAGACTATAACTATGGCTACACCTTC.

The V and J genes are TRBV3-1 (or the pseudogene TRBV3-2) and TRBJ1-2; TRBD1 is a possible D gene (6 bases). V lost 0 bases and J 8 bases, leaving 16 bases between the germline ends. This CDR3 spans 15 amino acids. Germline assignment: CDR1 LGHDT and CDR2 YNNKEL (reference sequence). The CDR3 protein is CASSQDNRVFSGYTF. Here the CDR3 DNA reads TGTGCCAGCAGCCAAGACAACAGGGTATTTAGCGGCTACACCTTC.

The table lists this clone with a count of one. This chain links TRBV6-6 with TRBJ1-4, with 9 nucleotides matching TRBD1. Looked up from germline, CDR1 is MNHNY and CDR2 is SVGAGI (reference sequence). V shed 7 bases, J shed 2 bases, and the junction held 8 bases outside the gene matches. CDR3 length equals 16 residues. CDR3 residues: CASTRQGGVTNEKLFF. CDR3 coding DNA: TGTGCCAGCACGAGACAGGGGGGCGTCACTAATGAAAAACTGTTTTTT.

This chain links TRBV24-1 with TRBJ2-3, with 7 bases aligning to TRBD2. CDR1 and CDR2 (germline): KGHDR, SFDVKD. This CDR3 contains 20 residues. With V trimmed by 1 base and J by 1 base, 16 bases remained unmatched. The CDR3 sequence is CATSDFPRHAPGRGTDTQYF. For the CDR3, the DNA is TGTGCCACCAGTGATTTCCCTCGCCACGCGCCAGGGAGGGGCACAGATACGCAGTATTTT.

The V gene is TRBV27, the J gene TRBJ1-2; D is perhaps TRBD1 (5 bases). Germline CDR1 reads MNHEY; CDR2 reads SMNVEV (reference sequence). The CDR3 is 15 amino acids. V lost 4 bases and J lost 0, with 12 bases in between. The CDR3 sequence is CASSSSGNTNYGYTF. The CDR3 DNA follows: TGTGCCAGCAGTTCCTCAGGGAATACTAACTATGGCTACACCTTC.

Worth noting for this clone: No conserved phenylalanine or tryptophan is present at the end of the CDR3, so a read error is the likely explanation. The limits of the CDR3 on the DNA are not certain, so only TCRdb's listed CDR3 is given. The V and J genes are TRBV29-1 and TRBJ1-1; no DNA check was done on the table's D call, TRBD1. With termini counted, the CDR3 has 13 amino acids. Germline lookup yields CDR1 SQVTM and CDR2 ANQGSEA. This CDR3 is CSVEAQGPPIQVL.

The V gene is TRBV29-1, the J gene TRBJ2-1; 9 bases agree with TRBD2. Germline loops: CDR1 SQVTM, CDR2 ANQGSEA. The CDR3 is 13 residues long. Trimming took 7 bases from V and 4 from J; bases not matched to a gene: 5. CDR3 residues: CSAYSGGYNEQFF. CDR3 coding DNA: TGCAGCGCGTACAGCGGGGGGTACAATGAGCAGTTCTTC.

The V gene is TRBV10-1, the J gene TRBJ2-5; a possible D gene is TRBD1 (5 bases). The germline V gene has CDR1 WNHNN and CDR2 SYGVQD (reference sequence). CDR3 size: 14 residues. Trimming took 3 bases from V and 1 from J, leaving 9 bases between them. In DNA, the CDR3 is TGCGCCAGCAGTGATAACCAGGGCCAAGAGACCCAGTACTTC. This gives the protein CASSDNQGQETQYF.

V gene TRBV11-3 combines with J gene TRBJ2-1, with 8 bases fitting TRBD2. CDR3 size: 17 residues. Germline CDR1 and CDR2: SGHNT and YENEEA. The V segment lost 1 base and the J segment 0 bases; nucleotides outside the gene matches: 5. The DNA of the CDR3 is TGTGCCAGCAGCTTAGGAGTAGCGGGGAGCTCCTACAATGAGCAGTTCTTC. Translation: CASSLGVAGSSYNEQFF.

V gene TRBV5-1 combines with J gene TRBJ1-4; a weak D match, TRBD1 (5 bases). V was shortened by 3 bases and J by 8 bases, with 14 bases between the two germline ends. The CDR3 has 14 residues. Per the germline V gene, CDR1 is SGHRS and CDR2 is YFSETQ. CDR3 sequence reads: CASSSQGIKEKLFF. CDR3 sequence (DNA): TGCGCCAGCAGCTCCCAGGGTATAAAGGAAAAACTGTTTTTT. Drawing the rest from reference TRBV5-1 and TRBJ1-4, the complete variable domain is KAGVTQTPRYLIKTRGQQVTLSCSPISGHRSVSWYQQTPGQGLQFLFEYFSETQRNKGNFPGRFSGRQFSNSRSEMNVSTLELGDSALYLCASSSQGIKEKLFFGSGTQLSVL.